The TCR beta chain described here comes from a study of T cells in narcolepsy. Study-level background: Patients with NT1 or NT2 and healthy control donors were enrolled. Points from the study as a whole: No autoreactive T cell clone sequences appeared in some memory CD4+ repertoires. Same-patient CSF and blood CD4+ T cell clonotypes included HCRT-specific and TRIB2-specific autoreactive ones.

With respect to this clone: Its matching antigen is unknown.

Libraries were prepared by immunoSEQ multiplex PCR; TCRdb keeps only in-frame clonotypes and omits some of them. The data contain approximately 35,000 clones, roughly 90% of them seen just once; the ten biggest clones take up around 0.86%. The CDR3 consists of 15 residues. Germline lookup yields CDR1 SGHKS and CDR2 YYEKEE (reference sequence). V was trimmed by 0 bases and J by 1 base, leaving 10 bases between them. The sequencing input was CD45RA- memory CD4+ T cells from PBMCs. This receptor was obtained from a human donor with narcolepsy. This chain uses TRBV5-5 with TRBJ1-2; D is ambiguous. DNA of the CDR3: TGTGCCAGCAGCTTGGAGTTGGCCAGTAACTATGGCTACACCTTC. Residues: CASSLELASNYGYTF. The full variable domain, rest sourced from reference TRBV5-5 and TRBJ1-2, is DAGVTQSPTHLIKTRGQQVTLRCSPISGHKSVSWYQQVLGQGPQFIFQYYEKEERGRGNFPDRFSARQFPNYSSELNVNALLLGDSALYLCASSLELASNYGYTFGSGTRLTVV.